This is a list of T cell receptor beta chains from one sample in a study of control samples from healthy donors and cancer patients. The assay was immunoSEQ multiplex PCR, and TCRdb's table has in-frame clones only and misses some. The sample lists around 89,000 clones, 82% occurring once. Sequencing was done on a sample of blood. The receptor source for this set is a woman aged 60-75 years in good health. Both conserved end residues are trimmed from each CDR3. Each record gives: V gene, J gene, CDR3 protein.

v_call: TRBV5-1; j_call: TRBJ2-2; cdr3_aa: ASSFGDRGKAGELF
v_call: TRBV29-1; j_call: TRBJ1-1; cdr3_aa: SVDAGWAF
v_call: TRBV11-3; j_call: TRBJ2-5; cdr3_aa: ASSHGGKETQY
v_call: TRBV19; j_call: TRBJ1-2; cdr3_aa: ASSVRGNYGYT
v_call: TRBV9; j_call: TRBJ2-1; cdr3_aa: ASSPFSGGSNEQF
v_call: TRBV15; j_call: TRBJ2-7; cdr3_aa: ATSRVTLRGEGSEQY
v_call: TRBV6-5; j_call: TRBJ2-1; cdr3_aa: ASRGYNEQF
v_call: TRBV19; j_call: TRBJ1-2; cdr3_aa: ASSIRPGLQGGYT
v_call: TRBV28; j_call: TRBJ2-1; cdr3_aa: ASSLSGGPMNEQF
v_call: TRBV24-1; j_call: TRBJ1-5; cdr3_aa: ATSDLPRPGESQPQH
v_call: TRBV28; j_call: TRBJ2-5; cdr3_aa: ASTTIWGEETQY
v_call: TRBV3-1/TRBV3-2; j_call: TRBJ1-1; cdr3_aa: ASSQGIYTEAF
v_call: TRBV19; j_call: TRBJ1-1; cdr3_aa: ASSGDGRVEAF
v_call: TRBV7-9; j_call: TRBJ1-1; cdr3_aa: ASSLPQEREGAF
v_call: TRBV6-2/TRBV6-3; j_call: TRBJ2-2; cdr3_aa: ASSYEVRVYTGELF
v_call: TRBV3-1/TRBV3-2; j_call: TRBJ2-7; cdr3_aa: ASSRTGLAGDLGYEQY
v_call: TRBV24-1; j_call: TRBJ2-5; cdr3_aa: ATSDPRTGQTQY
v_call: TRBV19; j_call: TRBJ1-2; cdr3_aa: ASSIASGAANVNYGYT
v_call: TRBV28; j_call: TRBJ1-4; cdr3_aa: ASSETGDNEKLF
v_call: TRBV9; j_call: TRBJ2-4; cdr3_aa: ASSVYRGGAKNIQY
v_call: TRBV29-1; j_call: TRBJ1-5; cdr3_aa: SARGNSNQPQH
v_call: TRBV18; j_call: TRBJ2-5; cdr3_aa: ASSKTRYQETQY
v_call: TRBV5-4; j_call: TRBJ2-3; cdr3_aa: ASSKWEGIDTQY
v_call: TRBV5-6; j_call: TRBJ1-2; cdr3_aa: ASSLRTGTDYLYGYT
v_call: TRBV5-4; j_call: TRBJ2-7; cdr3_aa: ASSLRTSDEQY
v_call: TRBV7-2; j_call: TRBJ1-1; cdr3_aa: ASSLSRMGGNTEAF
v_call: TRBV29-1; j_call: TRBJ2-7; cdr3_aa: SVGLGNPYEQY
v_call: TRBV18; j_call: TRBJ2-1; cdr3_aa: ASSPQNSYNEQF
v_call: TRBV15; j_call: TRBJ2-1; cdr3_aa: ATSRKTGQVNEQF
v_call: TRBV19; j_call: TRBJ1-2; cdr3_aa: ASSIGQDYGYT
v_call: TRBV19; j_call: TRBJ1-3; cdr3_aa: ASSIPGNTIY
v_call: TRBV6-2/TRBV6-3; j_call: TRBJ1-5; cdr3_aa: ASSYSGRQGLQPQH
v_call: TRBV28; j_call: TRBJ2-7; cdr3_aa: ASSFALATTSYEQY